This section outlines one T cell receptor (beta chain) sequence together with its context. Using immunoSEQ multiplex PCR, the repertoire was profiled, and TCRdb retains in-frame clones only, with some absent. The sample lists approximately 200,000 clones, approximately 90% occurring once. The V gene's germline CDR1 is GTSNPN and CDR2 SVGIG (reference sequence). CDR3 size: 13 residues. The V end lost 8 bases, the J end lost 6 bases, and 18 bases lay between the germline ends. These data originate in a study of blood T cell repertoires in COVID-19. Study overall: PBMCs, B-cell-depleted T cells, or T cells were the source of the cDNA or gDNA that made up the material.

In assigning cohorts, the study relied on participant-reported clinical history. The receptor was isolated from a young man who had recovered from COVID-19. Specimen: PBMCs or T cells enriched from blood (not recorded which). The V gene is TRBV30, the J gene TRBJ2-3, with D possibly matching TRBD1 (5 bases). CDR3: CARETFRGDTQYF. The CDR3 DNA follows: TGTGCCCGAGAGACCTTTAGGGGTGATACGCAGTATTTT.